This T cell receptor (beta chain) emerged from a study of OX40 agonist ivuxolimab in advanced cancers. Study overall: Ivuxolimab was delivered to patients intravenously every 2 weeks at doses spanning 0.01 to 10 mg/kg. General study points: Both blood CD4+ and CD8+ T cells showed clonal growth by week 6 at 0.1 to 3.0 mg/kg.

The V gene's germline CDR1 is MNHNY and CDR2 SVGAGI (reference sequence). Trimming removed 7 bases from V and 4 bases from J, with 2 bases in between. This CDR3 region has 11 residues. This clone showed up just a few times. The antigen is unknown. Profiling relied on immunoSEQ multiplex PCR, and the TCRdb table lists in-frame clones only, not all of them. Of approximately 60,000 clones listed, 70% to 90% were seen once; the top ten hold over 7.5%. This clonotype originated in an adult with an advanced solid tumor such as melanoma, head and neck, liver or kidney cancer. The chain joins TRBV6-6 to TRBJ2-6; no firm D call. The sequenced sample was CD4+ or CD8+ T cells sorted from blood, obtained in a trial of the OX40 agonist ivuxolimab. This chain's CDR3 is CASIGANVLTF. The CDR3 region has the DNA TGTGCCAGCATAGGGGCCAACGTCCTGACTTTC.